The clone carrying this T cell receptor beta chain was counted a few times. Its antigen is not known. The sample comes from a study of T cell repertoires in cytomegalovirus infection. Study information: Recently identified HLA-C-restricted CMV epitopes were used, and well-studied HLA-B-restricted CMV epitopes were used as well. Public TCR beta signatures indicated both CMV infection and matching HLA type.

TCRdb called the reads again in MiXCR, with one record for every CDR3 protein. Of a few hundred thousand distinct CDR3 sequences listed, approximately 40% were seen once; the top ten hold roughly 50%. Notes on the study in general: Ex vivo, HLA-C-restricted CMV-specific TCR beta clonotypes prevailed over the rest of the response.

The CDR3 sequence is 15 residues long. J lost 3 bases, V lost 3 bases, and 6 bases had no gene match. Per the germline V gene, CDR1 is SGHTA and CDR2 is FQGNSA. The sequencing used cultured PBMCs, collected from culture after CMV antigen stimulation. The chain uses TRBV7-2 and TRBJ2-3; 7 bases match TRBD2. The TCR originated in a human donor in good health (CMV status not recorded). Some clones in this sample may be carry-over from other donors' samples. CDR3 DNA: TGTGCCAGCAGCTTTACCAGCGGGGCTACAGATACGCAGTATTTT. Encoded protein: CASSFTSGATDTQYF.